This T cell receptor (beta chain) was recovered during a study of monozygotic twins with inflammatory bowel disease. As regards this clonotype: Its antigen is not identified.

Study-wide results and caveats: Support was absent for any single strong signal or clonotype linked to IBD. Patients received differing immunosuppressive treatments, which may have added variability to their repertoires. There was no way to distinguish the different T cell subtypes.

Germline-derived CDR1 and CDR2 are SGHAT and FQNNGV. The CDR3 is made up of 16 amino acids. Every single donor had an approximately 2.3 ml blood sample drawn. TCRdb reprocessed the 5' RACE reads, keeping one entry per CDR3 protein, no DNA. The sample is made up of 330,000 or so distinct CDR3 sequences, and the top ten hold around 2% of it. The clonotype was recovered from a human donor with ulcerative colitis or Crohn's disease, or a healthy co-twin of an affected twin (not recorded which). Sequenced: blood. The rearrangement uses TRBV11-2 and TRBJ2-3. This CDR3 is CASSSRKDGLPDTQYF.